What follows are 30 T cell receptor beta chains derived from one specimen sequenced in a study of shared clonotypes between healthy human individuals. TCRdb's table, derived via immunoSEQ multiplex PCR, lists solely in-frame clones and lacks some. In the table there are about 1.5 million clones, approximately 98% of which are singletons. Sequencing used naive CD4+ T cells sorted from blood. Subset denoted: CD45RA+ positively selected. Receptor source: a man aged 25-45 years in good health.

The chain couples TRBV19 to TRBJ2-1; 10 nucleotides line up with TRBD2. V trimming: 2 bases; J trimming: 9 bases; junction bases outside the gene matches: 4. The germline CDR1 and CDR2 sequences are LNHDA and SQIVND (reference sequence). The CDR3 is made up of 14 amino acids. The CDR3 is CASSILAGVGEQFF. CDR3 coding DNA: TGTGCCAGTAGTATACTAGCGGGAGTGGGTGAGCAGTTCTTC.

V and J are TRBV5-1 and TRBJ2-3; 9 bases map to TRBD2. CDR1 and CDR2 from the germline V gene are SGHRS and YFSETQ. This CDR3 spans 16 amino acids. V shed 3 bases and J 4 bases; nucleotides not matched to a gene: 9. Here the CDR3 DNA reads TGCGCCAGCAGCTGGCGTAGCGGGAGTCTAGCAGATACGCAGTATTTT. Translated: CASSWRSGSLADTQYF.

Note on this clone: The same CDR3 also results from other DNA sequences found in this sample. The chain joins TRBV5-1 to TRBJ2-3; the match to TRBD1 covers 7 bases. CDR3 length: 14 residues. Germline CDR1 reads SGHRS; CDR2 reads YFSETQ. Trimming at V came to 0 bases and at J to 5 bases, leaving 3 bases not matched to a gene. CDR3 in amino acids: CASSLGQGEDTQYF. CDR3 in DNA: TGCGCCAGCAGCTTGGGGCAGGGGGAAGATACGCAGTATTTT. Drawing the rest from reference TRBV5-1 and TRBJ2-3, the complete variable domain is KAGVTQTPRYLIKTRGQQVTLSCSPISGHRSVSWYQQTPGQGLQFLFEYFSETQRNKGNFPGRFSGRQFSNSRSEMNVSTLELGDSALYLCASSLGQGEDTQYFGPGTRLTVL.

Worth noting for this clone: Other DNA sequences of this sample code for an identical CDR3. The gene calls are TRBV5-1 and TRBJ2-1; D may be TRBD1 (5 bases). The V end was cut by 0 bases, the J end by 8 bases, with 6 bases between. Per the germline V gene, CDR1 is SGHRS and CDR2 is YFSETQ. The CDR3 has 12 residues. The CDR3 is CASSLEGHEQFF. CDR3 nucleotides: TGCGCCAGCAGCTTGGAGGGGCATGAGCAGTTCTTC.

This clone was detected once. J is TRBJ2-5 and V is TRBV5-6; a possible D gene is TRBD1 (7 bases). Trimming left V 4 bases short and J 9 bases short, with 25 bases between. Germline loops: CDR1 SGHDT, CDR2 YYEEEE. CDR3 length: 16 residues. CDR3 protein: CASSLEPGGWGESQYF. The CDR3 DNA follows: TGTGCCAGCAGCCTCGAGCCAGGGGGATGGGGGGAGTCCCAGTACTTC.

CDR3 sequence (DNA): TGTGCCAGCAGTTTCAACGGGGCGAGACCCTACGAGCAGTACTTC. Protein: CASSFNGARPYEQYF. The chain employs TRBV28 and TRBJ2-7; D possibly uses TRBD1 or TRBD2 (5 bases each). Trimming pared 3 bases from V and 2 bases from J, leaving 14 bases between. This CDR3 has 15 residues. Germline V gene sequence: CDR1 MDHEN, CDR2 SYDVKM.

The chain carries TRBV29-1 and TRBJ1-1; no reliable D call. The V and J ends lost 6 bases and 2 bases respectively, with 7 bases between them. This CDR3 comprises 11 residues. Germline values: CDR1 SQVTM, CDR2 ANQGSEA. The CDR3 sequence is CSVRINTEAFF. CDR3 nucleotide sequence: TGCAGCGTACGGATAAACACTGAAGCTTTCTTT.

The rearrangement uses TRBV6-6 and TRBJ2-7, with 9 bases identical to TRBD1. Trimming cost V 2 bases and J 5 bases; bases outside gene matches: 10. The CDR3 length is 16 residues. Germline lookup yields CDR1 MNHNY and CDR2 SVGAGI (reference sequence). In nucleotides, the CDR3 is TGTGCCAGCAGTTACCCCCGCGACAGGGGGGGGGACGAGCAGTACTTC. Translating gives CASSYPRDRGGDEQYF.

V and J are TRBV15 and TRBJ2-7; 9 bases match TRBD1. This CDR3 spans 15 amino acids. CDR1 is LNHNV and CDR2 is YYDKDF in the germline V gene (reference sequence). Trimming at V came to 8 bases and at J to 4 bases, leaving 12 bases not matched to a gene. The CDR3: CATQNLSGQGYEQYF. CDR3 DNA sequence: TGTGCCACCCAAAACCTCTCGGGACAGGGATACGAGCAGTACTTC.

The chain uses TRBV5-1 and TRBJ1-1; tentative D call: TRBD1 (6 bases). This CDR3 region has 13 residues. CDR1 is SGHRS, CDR2 YFSETQ, per germline. V was shortened by 4 bases and J by 9 bases, with 16 bases between the two germline ends. The CDR3 spells CASSRDTSHQAFF. In DNA, the CDR3 is TGCGCCAGCAGCCGGGACACCTCTCACCAAGCTTTCTTT.

V is TRBV4-1 and J is TRBJ2-3; D call uncertain. The CDR3 has 17 amino acids. Germline lookup yields CDR1 MGHRA and CDR2 YSYEKL. The germline V and J ends were trimmed by 0 bases and 2 bases, with 15 bases remaining between them. The CDR3 loop is CASSQDTHLVYTDTQYF. CDR3 in DNA: TGCGCCAGCAGCCAAGATACGCACCTGGTTTACACAGATACGCAGTATTTT.

The chain has TRBV29-1 and TRBJ2-1, with D hard to call. Germline CDR1 reads SQVTM; CDR2 reads ANQGSEA. Between the trimmed V and J ends, which lost 6 bases and 5 bases, there was a span of 8 bases. The CDR3 has 11 residues. Here the CDR3 DNA reads TGCAGCGTCTTGGGGAACAATGAGCAGTTCTTC. Translating it yields CSVLGNNEQFF.

Remarks on this clone: Relative to the germline gene, one junction end is altered; a read error may explain this. V usage is TRBV7-7 and J usage is TRBJ1-4; 7 positions agree with TRBD1. CDR1 SSHAT and CDR2 FNYEAQ come from the germline V gene (reference sequence). This CDR3 has 17 amino acids. The CDR3 region is CASSLGAGGNPNEKLFF. DNA of the CDR3: TGTGCTAGCAGCTTAGGGGCAGGGGGAAACCCTAATGAAAAACTGTTTTTT.

CDR3 protein: CASSLARENEQYF. The CDR3 bases are TGTGCCAGTAGTCTGGCCAGGGAGAACGAGCAGTACTTC. The rearrangement links TRBV19 to TRBJ2-7; tentatively, D is TRBD1 or TRBD2 (5 bases each). The V gene lost 5 bases and the J gene lost 5 bases, with 13 bases spanning the gap. CDR3 size: 13 residues. Germline CDR1 is LNHDA and CDR2 is SQIVND (reference sequence).

The chain recombines TRBV7-2 with TRBJ2-1; D not certain. The V gene's germline CDR1 is SGHTA and CDR2 FQGNSA. The V gene lost 5 bases and the J gene lost 10 bases, with 12 bases spanning the gap. CDR3 size: 12 residues. The CDR3 reads CASSASLYEQFF. CDR3 bases: TGTGCCAGCAGCGCCTCCTTGTACGAGCAGTTCTTC.

The V and J genes are TRBV28 and TRBJ1-5, with TRBD1 matching 8 bases. Germline CDR1 reads MDHEN; CDR2 reads SYDVKM. Trimming cost V 8 bases and J 5 bases; bases outside gene matches: 2. CDR3 length equals 12 residues. Here the CDR3 DNA reads TGTGCCAGCGGGACAGGTTATCAGCCCCAGCATTTT. Its protein product is CASGTGYQPQHF.

The chain couples TRBV5-1 to TRBJ1-1; unclear D gene. Per germline, CDR1 SGHRS and CDR2 YFSETQ. Trimming took 0 bases from V and 1 from J, leaving 16 bases between them. The CDR3 spans 17 residues. The CDR3 is CASSLAPDPGKNTEAFF. For the CDR3, the DNA is TGCGCCAGCAGCTTGGCACCAGACCCCGGGAAGAACACTGAAGCTTTCTTT.

V gene TRBV30 combines with J gene TRBJ2-7; D is perhaps TRBD2 (6 bases). This CDR3 spans 13 amino acids. V lost 0 bases and J lost 4, with 10 bases in between. The germline V gene has CDR1 GTSNPN and CDR2 SVGIG (reference sequence). CDR3 protein: CAWSVGGAYEQYF. Here the CDR3 DNA reads TGTGCCTGGAGTGTCGGAGGGGCTTACGAGCAGTACTTC.

The CDR3 loop reads CASSPNLDTEAFF. The CDR3 bases are TGTGCCAGCAGCCCAAACTTAGACACTGAAGCTTTCTTT. The chain combines TRBV7-8 with TRBJ1-1; D unresolved. Germline V gene sequence: CDR1 SGHVS, CDR2 FQNEAQ. This CDR3 is built from 13 residues. The V and J ends lost 5 bases and 3 bases respectively, with 10 bases between them.

V and J are TRBV11-2 and TRBJ2-1; weak D call: TRBD2 (6 bases). Germline CDR1 SGHAT, CDR2 FQNNGV. This CDR3 spans 14 amino acids. V was shortened by 5 bases and J by 10 bases, with 18 bases between the two germline ends. CDR3 coding DNA: TGTGCCAGCAGCGGACTAACCCGGGCTTTGGAGCAGTTCTTC. The encoded protein is CASSGLTRALEQFF. The variable domain in full, with the rest retrieved from reference TRBV11-2 and TRBJ2-1, is EAGVAQSPRYKIIEKRQSVAFWCNPISGHATLYWYQQILGQGPKLLIQFQNNGVVDDSQLPKDRFSAERLKGVDSTLKIQPAKLEDSAVYLCASSGLTRALEQFFGPGTRLTVL.

DNA of the CDR3: TGCGCCAGCAGCTTTGGACAGGGCAACACCGGGGAGCTGTTTTTT. Translating gives CASSFGQGNTGELFF. This rearrangement joins TRBV5-1 to TRBJ2-2, with 8 bases lining up with TRBD1. The CDR3 has 15 residues. Looked up from germline, CDR1 is SGHRS and CDR2 is YFSETQ. The junction had 2 bases not matched to a gene; V was cut back by 2 bases and J by 2 bases.

The chain links TRBV14 to TRBJ2-7; 11 bases fit TRBD2. CDR1 SGHDN and CDR2 FVKESK come from the germline V gene. The CDR3 is 18 residues long. V dropped 4 bases and J dropped 3; count of bases not matched to a gene: 14. CDR3 sequence reads: CASSLSGVTSGRIYEQYF. The CDR3 DNA is TGTGCCAGCAGCCTGTCAGGTGTTACTAGCGGGAGAATCTACGAGCAGTACTTC.

The V call is TRBV12-5, the J call TRBJ1-5; D not certain. The ends were cut back, 3 bases at V and 6 bases at J, with 18 bases in the middle. Germline loops: CDR1 LGHNT, CDR2 FRNRAP. The CDR3 runs to 16 residues. CDR3 region: CASGFKWKIGVQPQHF. DNA for the CDR3: TGTGCTAGTGGTTTTAAATGGAAGATCGGGGTTCAGCCCCAGCATTTT.

The chain couples TRBV2 to TRBJ2-1; D ambiguous. This CDR3 is built from 10 residues. V was clipped by 11 bases and J by 4 bases, with 6 bases between them. Germline lookup yields CDR1 SNHLY and CDR2 FYNNEI. The CDR3 nucleotides read TGTGCCTTACGATACAATGAGCAGTTCTTC. As protein: CALRYNEQFF.

A single count supports this clone. This rearrangement joins TRBV5-4 to TRBJ2-2, with a possible D match to TRBD1 (5 bases). The V end was cut by 4 bases, the J end by 1 base, with 11 bases between. The CDR3 contains 15 residues. CDR1 and CDR2 (germline): SGHNT, YYREEE (reference sequence). The CDR3 sequence: CASSLGPENTGELFF. In DNA, the CDR3 is TGTGCCAGCAGCCTGGGGCCAGAGAACACCGGGGAGCTGTTTTTT.

This chain connects TRBV29-1 to TRBJ1-5; a possible D gene is TRBD1 (5 bases). CDR3 length: 13 amino acids. The V gene lost 4 bases and the J gene lost 4 bases, with 11 bases spanning the gap. CDR1 and CDR2 (germline): SQVTM, ANQGSEA. The CDR3 is CSVGWGVNQPQHF. CDR3 nucleotide sequence: TGCAGCGTTGGTTGGGGCGTAAATCAGCCCCAGCATTTT. Combining the CDR3 with reference TRBV29-1 and TRBJ1-5 gives the whole variable domain SAVISQKPSRDICQRGTSLTIQCQVDSQVTMMFWYRQQPGQSLTLIATANQGSEATYESGFVIDKFPISRPNLTFSTLTVSNMSPEDSSIYLCSVGWGVNQPQHFGDGTRLSIL.

The J gene is TRBJ1-2, the V gene TRBV7-2; 7 positions agree with TRBD1. V lost 5 bases to trimming and J lost 4 bases; unmatched junction nucleotides: 10. The CDR3 runs to 15 residues. From germline, CDR1 is SGHTA and CDR2 FQGNSA. CDR3 residues: CASSTRGRGFYGYTF. For the CDR3, the DNA is TGTGCCAGCAGCACCCGGGGCAGGGGGTTCTATGGCTACACCTTC.

The genes are TRBV28 and TRBJ2-7, with D perhaps TRBD1 (6 bases). Trimming left V 6 bases short and J 1 base short, with 22 bases between. Germline loops: CDR1 MDHEN, CDR2 SYDVKM. This CDR3 spans 17 amino acids. The CDR3 DNA is TGTGCCAGCAGACACCCCCGGGACACCCTCCTATCCTACGAGCAGTACTTC. This encodes CASRHPRDTLLSYEQYF. Full variable domain (rest looked up from reference TRBV28 and TRBJ2-7): DVKVTQSSRYLVKRTGEKVFLECVQDMDHENMFWYRQDPGLGLRLIYFSYDVKMKEKGDIPEGYSVSREKKERFSLILESASTNQTSMYLCASRHPRDTLLSYEQYFGPGTRLTVT.

The rearrangement links TRBV7-2 to TRBJ1-4, with D perhaps TRBD1 (5 bases). From germline, CDR1 is SGHTA and CDR2 FQGNSA. The CDR3 is made up of 14 amino acids. Trimming left V 2 bases short and J 11 bases short, with 15 bases between. The CDR3 here is CASSLLGHDGKLFF. The CDR3, as DNA: TGTGCCAGCAGCTTACTCGGACACGACGGGAAACTGTTTTTT.

The J gene is TRBJ2-4, the V gene TRBV7-2; 8 nucleotides match TRBD2. The CDR3 is 17 residues long. Germline CDR1 is SGHTA and CDR2 is FQGNSA. The trim removed 2 bases at V and 8 bases at J, leaving 14 bases unmatched. The CDR3 protein is CASSLSLGSSGRDIQYF. The CDR3 DNA reads as TGTGCCAGCAGCTTATCCCTAGGTTCTAGCGGGCGAGACATTCAGTACTTC.